This TCR beta chain was recovered during a study of T cells expressing NK-cell markers. This CDR3 spans 14 amino acids. The germline gives CDR1 SEHNR, CDR2 FQNEAQ (reference sequence). 5'RACE template switching with UMIs generated TCR beta cDNA. TCRdb reprocessed the 5' RACE reads and keeps a single row for each CDR3 protein, giving no DNA. The sample totals some 460,000 distinct CDR3 sequences; its top ten clones hold around 1.4%. The sample was blood T cells: a sorted CD56 or NKG2C T cell subset, CD4+ or CD8+ T cells, or bulk PBMC T cells (not recorded which). This rearrangement joins TRBV7-9 to TRBJ1-1. The receptor was derived from a woman aged 45-59 years in good health. CDR3 sequence reads: CASSLAGWRTEAFF.